This T cell receptor (beta chain) was captured in a study of blood T cell repertoires in COVID-19. The V segment lost 0 bases and the J segment 7 bases; nucleotides outside the gene matches: 3. The CDR3 contains 15 residues. Germline loops: CDR1 MNHEY, CDR2 SVGAGI. Assay used: immunoSEQ multiplex PCR; TCRdb lists only in-frame clones, some missing. This table holds about 140,000 clones, 60% to 85% found once. This chain connects TRBV6-5 to TRBJ1-4, with TRBD1 matching 9 bases. The sample comprised peripheral blood. This clonotype was sampled from a man in his fifties or sixties with acute or convalescent COVID-19. As DNA, the CDR3 is TGTGCCAGCAGTTACTCAGGACAGGGGTCTGAAAAACTGTTTTTT. This gives the protein CASSYSGQGSEKLFF.